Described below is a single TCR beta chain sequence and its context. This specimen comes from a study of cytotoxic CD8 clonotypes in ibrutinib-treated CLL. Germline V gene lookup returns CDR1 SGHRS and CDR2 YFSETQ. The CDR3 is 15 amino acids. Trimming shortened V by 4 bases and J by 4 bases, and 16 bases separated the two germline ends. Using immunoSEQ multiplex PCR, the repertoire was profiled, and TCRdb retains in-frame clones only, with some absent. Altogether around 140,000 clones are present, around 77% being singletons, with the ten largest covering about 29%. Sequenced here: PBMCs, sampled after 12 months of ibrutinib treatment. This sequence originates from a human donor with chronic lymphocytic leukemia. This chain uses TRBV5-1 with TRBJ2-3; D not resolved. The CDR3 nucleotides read TGCGCCAGCAGCCGTCGAACGGAGAACTCAGATACGCAGTATTTT. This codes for CASSRRTENSDTQYF. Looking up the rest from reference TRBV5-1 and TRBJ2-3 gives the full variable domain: KAGVTQTPRYLIKTRGQQVTLSCSPISGHRSVSWYQQTPGQGLQFLFEYFSETQRNKGNFPGRFSGRQFSNSRSEMNVSTLELGDSALYLCASSRRTENSDTQYFGPGTRLTVL.